This T cell receptor beta chain originates from a study of T cells in Graves' hyperthyroidism and ophthalmopathy. This clonotype was detected ten times or more. Its target is unknown. Amplified TCR beta CDR3 regions derived from RNA transcripts. When the TCR CDR3 underwent first-round RT-PCR, the HTBI primer set was used. TCRdb reprocessed the multiplex PCR reads via MiXCR and lists one record per CDR3 protein. This repertoire shows more than 650,000 distinct CDR3 sequences, around 15% found once; its top ten account for 10%. Findings and caveats of the study: The majority of expanded thyroid clonotypes above 0.001 also appeared in blood.

Trimming left V 6 bases short and J 7 bases short, with 21 bases between. The V gene's germline CDR1 is KGHSH and CDR2 LQKENI. This CDR3 region has 15 residues. The chain employs TRBV18 and TRBJ1-1; D is possibly TRBD1 (5 bases). This sequence originates from a young woman with Graves' hyperthyroidism. Input material: blood. CDR3 sequence reads: CASSQHPGTESEAFF. The DNA for the CDR3 is TGTGCCAGCTCCCAACACCCCGGGACGGAAAGTGAAGCTTTCTTT.